This TCR beta chain was documented in a study of blood T cells in healthy people across ages. This clonotype occurred a few times. Its antigen is not known. Together with a sample-barcoded 5' primer, a J-beta primer mix was included in a second PCR lasting roughly 6 to 12 cycles. In TCRdb, the 5' RACE reads were re-called with MiXCR into one record per CDR3 protein. This table holds around 1,800,000 distinct CDR3 sequences, around 42% found once. The V end was cut by 4 bases, the J end by 2 bases, with 10 bases between. The CDR3 has 14 residues. Per germline, CDR1 KGHDR and CDR2 SFDVKD. The study's findings and limits: For the donors, CMV status was unknown and possibly confounded expanded clonotype changes.

The sample comprised blood. This TCR was recovered from a human donor in good health. The rearrangement uses TRBV24-1 and TRBJ1-2; D remains unclear. The CDR3 is CATSDRGLNYGYTF. DNA of the CDR3: TGTGCCACCAGTGACCGAGGGTTAAACTATGGCTACACCTTC.